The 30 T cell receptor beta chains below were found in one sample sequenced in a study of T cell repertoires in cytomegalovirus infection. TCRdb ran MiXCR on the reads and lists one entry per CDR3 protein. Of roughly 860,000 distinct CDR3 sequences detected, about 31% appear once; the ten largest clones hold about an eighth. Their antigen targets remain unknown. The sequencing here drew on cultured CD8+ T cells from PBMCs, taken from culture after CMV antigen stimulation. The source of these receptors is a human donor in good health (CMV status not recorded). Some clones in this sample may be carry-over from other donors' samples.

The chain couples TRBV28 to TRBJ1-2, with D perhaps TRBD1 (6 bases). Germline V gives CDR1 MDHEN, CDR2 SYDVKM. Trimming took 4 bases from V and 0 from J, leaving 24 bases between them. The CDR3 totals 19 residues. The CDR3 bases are TGTGCCAGCAGTTCCCTGGGGGGGGCCCCAGACGGAGCTAACTATGGCTACACCTTC. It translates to CASSSLGGAPDGANYGYTF.

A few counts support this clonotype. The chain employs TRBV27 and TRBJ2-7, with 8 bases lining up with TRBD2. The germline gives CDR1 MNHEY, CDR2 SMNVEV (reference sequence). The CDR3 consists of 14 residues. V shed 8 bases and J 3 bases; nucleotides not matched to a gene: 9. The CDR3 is CASSTGGGFYEQYF. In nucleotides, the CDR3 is TGTGCCAGCTCCACGGGGGGGGGTTTCTACGAGCAGTACTTC.

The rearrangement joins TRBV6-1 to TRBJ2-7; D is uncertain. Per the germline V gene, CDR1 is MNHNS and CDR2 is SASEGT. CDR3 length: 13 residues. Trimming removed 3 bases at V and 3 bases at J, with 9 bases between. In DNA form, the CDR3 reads TGTGCCAGCAGTGACGGCAGGAACTACGAGCAGTACTTC. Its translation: CASSDGRNYEQYF.

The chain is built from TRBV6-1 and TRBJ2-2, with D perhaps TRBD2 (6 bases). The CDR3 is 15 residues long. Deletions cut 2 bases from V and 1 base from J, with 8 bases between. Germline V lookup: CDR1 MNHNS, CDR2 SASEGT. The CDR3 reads CASSETSWNTGELFF. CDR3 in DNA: TGTGCCAGCAGTGAAACTAGCTGGAACACCGGGGAGCTGTTTTTT.

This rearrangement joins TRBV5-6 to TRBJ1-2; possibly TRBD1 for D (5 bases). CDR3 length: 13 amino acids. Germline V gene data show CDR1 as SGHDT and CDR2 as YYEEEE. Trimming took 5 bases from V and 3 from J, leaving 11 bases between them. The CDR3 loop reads CASSSGGDYGYTF. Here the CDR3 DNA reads TGTGCCAGCAGTTCCGGGGGTGACTATGGCTACACCTTC.

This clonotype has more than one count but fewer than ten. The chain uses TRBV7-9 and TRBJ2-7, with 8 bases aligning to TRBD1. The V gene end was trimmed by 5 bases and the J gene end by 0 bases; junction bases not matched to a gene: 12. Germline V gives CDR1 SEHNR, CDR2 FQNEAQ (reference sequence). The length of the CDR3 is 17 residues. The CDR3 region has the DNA TGTGCCAGCAGCCTCAACCGGGACAGGCGAGACTCCTACGAGCAGTACTTC. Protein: CASSLNRDRRDSYEQYF.

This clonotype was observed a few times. The CDR3 spells CASSLFFQVGNQPQHF. The CDR3 DNA reads TGTGCCAGCAGTTTATTTTTTCAGGTTGGCAATCAGCCCCAGCATTTT. The chain joins TRBV12-3 or TRBV12-4 to TRBJ1-5, with D uncertain. V lost 2 bases and J 2 bases, leaving 13 bases between the germline ends. The CDR3 consists of 16 residues.

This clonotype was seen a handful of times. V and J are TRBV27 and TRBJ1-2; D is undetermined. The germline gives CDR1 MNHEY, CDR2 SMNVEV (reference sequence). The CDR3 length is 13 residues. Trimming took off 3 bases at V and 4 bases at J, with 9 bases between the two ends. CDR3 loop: CASSFGPPYGYTF. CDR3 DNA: TGTGCCAGCAGTTTTGGGCCCCCCTATGGCTACACCTTC.

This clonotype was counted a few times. The CDR3 loop reads CASSRRDSERHTGELFF. CDR3 sequence (DNA): TGTGCCAGCAGCCGCCGGGACAGCGAGCGGCACACCGGGGAGCTGTTTTTT. The gene calls are TRBV11-3 and TRBJ2-2; the match to TRBD1 covers 7 bases. The CDR3 totals 17 residues. The ends lost 5 bases at V and 3 bases at J; junction bases unmatched: 12. The germline gives CDR1 SGHNT, CDR2 YENEEA. The variable domain in full, completed from reference TRBV11-3 and TRBJ2-2, reads EAGVVQSPRYKIIEKKQPVAFWCNPISGHNTLYWYLQNLGQGPELLIRYENEEAVDDSQLPKDRFSAERLKGVDSTLKIQPAELGDSAVYLCASSRRDSERHTGELFFGEGSRLTVL.

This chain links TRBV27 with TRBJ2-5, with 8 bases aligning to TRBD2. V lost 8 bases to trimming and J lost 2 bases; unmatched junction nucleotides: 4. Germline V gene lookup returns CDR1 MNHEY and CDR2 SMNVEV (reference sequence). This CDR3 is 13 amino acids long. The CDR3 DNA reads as TGTGCCAGCTATAGCGGGGAACAAGAGACCCAGTACTTC. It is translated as CASYSGEQETQYF.

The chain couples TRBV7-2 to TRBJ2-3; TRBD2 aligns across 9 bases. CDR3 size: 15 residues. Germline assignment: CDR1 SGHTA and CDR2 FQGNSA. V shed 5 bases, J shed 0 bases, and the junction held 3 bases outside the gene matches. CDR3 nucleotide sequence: TGTGCCAGCAGCATCACTAGCGGGAGCACAGATACGCAGTATTTT. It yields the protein CASSITSGSTDTQYF.

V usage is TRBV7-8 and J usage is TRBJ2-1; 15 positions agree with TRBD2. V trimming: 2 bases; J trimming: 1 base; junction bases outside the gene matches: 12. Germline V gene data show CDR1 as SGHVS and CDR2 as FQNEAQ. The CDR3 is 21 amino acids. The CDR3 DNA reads TGTGCCAGCAGCTTATCGGAATCGGGGACTAGCGGGGGGCCTTCCTACAATGAGCAGTTCTTC. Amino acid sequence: CASSLSESGTSGGPSYNEQFF.

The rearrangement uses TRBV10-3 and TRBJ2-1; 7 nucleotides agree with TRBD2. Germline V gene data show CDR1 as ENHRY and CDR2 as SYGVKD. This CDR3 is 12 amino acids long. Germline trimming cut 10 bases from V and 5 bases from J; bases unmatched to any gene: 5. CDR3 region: CATQRGNNEQFF. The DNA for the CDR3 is TGTGCCACACAGCGGGGTAACAATGAGCAGTTCTTC.

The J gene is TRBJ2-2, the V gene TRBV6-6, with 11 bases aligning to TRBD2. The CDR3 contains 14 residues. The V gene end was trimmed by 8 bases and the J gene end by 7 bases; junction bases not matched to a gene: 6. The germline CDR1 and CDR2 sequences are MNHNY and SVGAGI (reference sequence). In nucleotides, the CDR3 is TGTGCCAGCCTTAGCGGGGGGGCCGGCGGGGAGCTGTTTTTT. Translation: CASLSGGAGGELFF.

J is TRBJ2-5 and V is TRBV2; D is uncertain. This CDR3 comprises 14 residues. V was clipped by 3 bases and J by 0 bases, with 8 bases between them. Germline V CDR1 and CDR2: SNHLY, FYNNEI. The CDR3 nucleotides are TGTGCCAGCAGTGATTTCCGGTACCAAGAGACCCAGTACTTC. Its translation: CASSDFRYQETQYF.

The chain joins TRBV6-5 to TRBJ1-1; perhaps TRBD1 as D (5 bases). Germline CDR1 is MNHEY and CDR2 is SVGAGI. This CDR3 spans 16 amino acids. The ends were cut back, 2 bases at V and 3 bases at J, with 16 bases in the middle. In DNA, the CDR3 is TGTGCCAGCAGTTACAATCAGGACATCCTTGACACTGAAGCTTTCTTT. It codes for CASSYNQDILDTEAFF.

For the CDR3, the DNA is TGTGCCAGCAGTTTGACTCTCTCTGGAAACACCATATATTTT. Amino acid sequence: CASSLTLSGNTIYF. The chain has TRBV12-3 or TRBV12-4 and TRBJ1-3, with D uncertain. The CDR3 sequence is 14 residues long. Trimming removed 3 bases at V and 0 bases at J, with 6 bases between.

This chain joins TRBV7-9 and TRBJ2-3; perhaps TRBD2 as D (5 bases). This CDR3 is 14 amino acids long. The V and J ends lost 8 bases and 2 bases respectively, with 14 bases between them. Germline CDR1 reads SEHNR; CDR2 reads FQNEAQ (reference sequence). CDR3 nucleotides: TGTGCCAGCCCCGGGAACGGAACCACAGATACGCAGTATTTT. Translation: CASPGNGTTDTQYF.

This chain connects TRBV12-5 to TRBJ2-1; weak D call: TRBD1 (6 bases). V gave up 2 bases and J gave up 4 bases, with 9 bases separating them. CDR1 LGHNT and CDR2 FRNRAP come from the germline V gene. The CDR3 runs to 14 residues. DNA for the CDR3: TGTGCTAGTGGTTTGTGGGGGCCTTACAATGAGCAGTTCTTC. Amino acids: CASGLWGPYNEQFF.

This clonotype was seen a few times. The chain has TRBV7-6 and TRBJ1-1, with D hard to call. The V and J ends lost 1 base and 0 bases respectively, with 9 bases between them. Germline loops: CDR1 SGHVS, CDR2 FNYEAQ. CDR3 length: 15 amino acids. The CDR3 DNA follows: TGTGCCAGCAGCTTAGAGGCGTCTATGAACACTGAAGCTTTCTTT. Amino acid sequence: CASSLEASMNTEAFF.

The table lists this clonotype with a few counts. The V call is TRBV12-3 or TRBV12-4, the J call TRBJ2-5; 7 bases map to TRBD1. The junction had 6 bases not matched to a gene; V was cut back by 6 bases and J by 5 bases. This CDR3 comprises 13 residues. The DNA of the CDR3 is TGTGCCAGCAGCCTCGGACAGGTTGAGACCCAGTACTTC. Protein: CASSLGQVETQYF.

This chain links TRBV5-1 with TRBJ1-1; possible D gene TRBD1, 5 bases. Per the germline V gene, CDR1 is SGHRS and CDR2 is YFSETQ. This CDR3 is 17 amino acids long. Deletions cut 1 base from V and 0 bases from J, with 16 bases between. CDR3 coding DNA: TGCGCCAGCAGCTTGTTCCCACTGGGGGGATTGAACACTGAAGCTTTCTTT. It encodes CASSLFPLGGLNTEAFF.

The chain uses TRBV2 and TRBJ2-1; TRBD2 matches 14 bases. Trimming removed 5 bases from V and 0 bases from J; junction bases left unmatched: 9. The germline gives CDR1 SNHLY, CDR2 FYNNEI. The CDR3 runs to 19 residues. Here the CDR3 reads CASSLYGLAGGNSYNEQFF. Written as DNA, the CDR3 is TGTGCCAGCAGTTTGTATGGACTAGCGGGGGGTAACTCCTACAATGAGCAGTTCTTC.

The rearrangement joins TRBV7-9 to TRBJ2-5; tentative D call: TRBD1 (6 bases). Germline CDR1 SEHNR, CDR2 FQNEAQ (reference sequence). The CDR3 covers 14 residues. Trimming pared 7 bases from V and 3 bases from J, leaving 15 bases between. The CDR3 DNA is TGTGCCAGCATCCCCAGGGGCAGGGAAGAGACCCAGTACTTC. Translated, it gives CASIPRGREETQYF.

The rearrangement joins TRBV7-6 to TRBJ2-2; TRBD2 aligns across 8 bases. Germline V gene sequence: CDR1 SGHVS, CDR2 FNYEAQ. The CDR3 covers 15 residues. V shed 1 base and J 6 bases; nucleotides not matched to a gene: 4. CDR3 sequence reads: CASSLDGGGSGELFF. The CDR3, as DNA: TGTGCCAGCAGCTTAGACGGGGGGGGTTCCGGGGAGCTGTTTTTT.

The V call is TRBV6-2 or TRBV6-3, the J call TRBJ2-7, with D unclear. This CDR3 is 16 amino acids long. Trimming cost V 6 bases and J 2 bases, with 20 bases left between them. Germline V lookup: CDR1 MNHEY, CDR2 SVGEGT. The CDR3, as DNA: TGTGCCAGCAGCCTTCCCTTGGGGTCCTCGACCTACGAGCAGTACGTC. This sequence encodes CASSLPLGSSTYEQYV.

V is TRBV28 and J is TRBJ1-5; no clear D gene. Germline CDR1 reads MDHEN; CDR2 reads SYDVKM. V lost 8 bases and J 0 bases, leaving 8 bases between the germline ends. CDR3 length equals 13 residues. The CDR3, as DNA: TGTGCCAGCCGGGGTAATAGCAATCAGCCCCAGCATTTT. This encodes CASRGNSNQPQHF.

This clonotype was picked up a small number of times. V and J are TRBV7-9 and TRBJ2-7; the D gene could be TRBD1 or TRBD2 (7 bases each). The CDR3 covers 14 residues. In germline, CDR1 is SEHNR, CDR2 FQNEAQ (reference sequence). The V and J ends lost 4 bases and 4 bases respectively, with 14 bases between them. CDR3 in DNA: TGTGCCAGCAGCTCAGCGGGACAGCCGTACGAGCAGTACGTC. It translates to CASSSAGQPYEQYV.

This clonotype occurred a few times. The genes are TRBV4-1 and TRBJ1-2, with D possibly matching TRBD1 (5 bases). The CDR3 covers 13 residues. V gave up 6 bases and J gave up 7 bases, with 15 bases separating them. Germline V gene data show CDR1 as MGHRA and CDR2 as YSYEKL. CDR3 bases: TGCGCCAGCAGTCCTAACCGGGACCTTGGCTACACCTTC. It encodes CASSPNRDLGYTF.

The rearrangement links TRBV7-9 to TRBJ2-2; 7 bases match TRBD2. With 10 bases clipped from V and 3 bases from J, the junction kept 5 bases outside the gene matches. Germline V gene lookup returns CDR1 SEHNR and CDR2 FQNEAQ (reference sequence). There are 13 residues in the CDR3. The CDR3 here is CAIPAGDTGELFF. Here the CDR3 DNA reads TGTGCCATCCCGGCGGGGGACACCGGGGAGCTGTTTTTT. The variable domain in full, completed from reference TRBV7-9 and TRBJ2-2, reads DTGVSQNPRHKITKRGQNVTFRCDPISEHNRLYWYRQTLGQGPEFLTYFQNEAQLEKSRLLSDRFSAERPKGSFSTLEIQRTEQGDSAMYLCAIPAGDTGELFFGEGSRLTVL.